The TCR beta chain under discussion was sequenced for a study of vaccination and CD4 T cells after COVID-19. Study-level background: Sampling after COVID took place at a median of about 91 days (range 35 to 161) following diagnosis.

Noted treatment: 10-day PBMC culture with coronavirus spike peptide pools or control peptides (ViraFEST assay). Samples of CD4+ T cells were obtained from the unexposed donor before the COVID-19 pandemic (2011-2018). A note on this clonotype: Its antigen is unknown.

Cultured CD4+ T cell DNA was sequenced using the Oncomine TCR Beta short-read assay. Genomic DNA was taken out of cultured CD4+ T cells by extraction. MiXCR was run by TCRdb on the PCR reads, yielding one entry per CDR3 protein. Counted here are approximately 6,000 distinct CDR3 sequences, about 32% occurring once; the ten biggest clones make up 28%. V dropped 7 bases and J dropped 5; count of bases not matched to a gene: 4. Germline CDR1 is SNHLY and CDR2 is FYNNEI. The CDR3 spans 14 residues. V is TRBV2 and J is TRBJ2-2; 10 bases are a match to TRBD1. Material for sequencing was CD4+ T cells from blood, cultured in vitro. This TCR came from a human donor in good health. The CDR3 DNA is TGTGCCAGCACCGGGACAGGGGTTACCGGGGAGCTGTTTTTT. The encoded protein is CASTGTGVTGELFF.